The sequence of this T cell receptor (beta chain) was determined in a study of blood T cell repertoires in COVID-19. Study information: From T cells, B-cell-depleted T cells, or PBMCs came the material, which was cDNA or gDNA.

V dropped 0 bases and J dropped 3 bases, with 14 bases sitting between them. Germline-derived CDR1 and CDR2 are MGHRA and YSYEKL. There are 16 residues in the CDR3. The method was immunoSEQ multiplex PCR; TCRdb's version includes in-frame clones alone and lacks a portion of them. This table holds 150,000 to 170,000 clones, about 79% found once. This clone was found a few times. The sequenced sample consisted of peripheral blood. The TCR comes from a woman aged 55-70 years with acute or convalescent COVID-19. The chain combines TRBV4-1 with TRBJ1-1; D gene uncertain. The CDR3 DNA follows: TGCGCCAGCAGCCAAGATTGGCGGGGTTCGTACACTGAAGCTTTCTTT. The encoded protein is CASSQDWRGSYTEAFF.